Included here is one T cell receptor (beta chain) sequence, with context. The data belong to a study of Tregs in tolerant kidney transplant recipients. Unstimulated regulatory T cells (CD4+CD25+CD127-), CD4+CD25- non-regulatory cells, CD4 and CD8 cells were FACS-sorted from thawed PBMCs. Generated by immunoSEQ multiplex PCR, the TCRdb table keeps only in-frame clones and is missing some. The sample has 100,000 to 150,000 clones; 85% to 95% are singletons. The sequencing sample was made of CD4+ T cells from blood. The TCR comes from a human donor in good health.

In nucleotides, the CDR3 is TGCGCCAGCAGCCCGCGAGGTGAGGTGAGCTCCTACGAGCAGTACTTC. Amino acids: CASSPRGEVSSYEQYF. V gene TRBV4-1 combines with J gene TRBJ2-7; no clear D. CDR1 MGHRA and CDR2 YSYEKL come from the germline V gene. V gave up 4 bases and J gave up 0 bases, with 16 bases separating them. The CDR3 is 16 amino acids.